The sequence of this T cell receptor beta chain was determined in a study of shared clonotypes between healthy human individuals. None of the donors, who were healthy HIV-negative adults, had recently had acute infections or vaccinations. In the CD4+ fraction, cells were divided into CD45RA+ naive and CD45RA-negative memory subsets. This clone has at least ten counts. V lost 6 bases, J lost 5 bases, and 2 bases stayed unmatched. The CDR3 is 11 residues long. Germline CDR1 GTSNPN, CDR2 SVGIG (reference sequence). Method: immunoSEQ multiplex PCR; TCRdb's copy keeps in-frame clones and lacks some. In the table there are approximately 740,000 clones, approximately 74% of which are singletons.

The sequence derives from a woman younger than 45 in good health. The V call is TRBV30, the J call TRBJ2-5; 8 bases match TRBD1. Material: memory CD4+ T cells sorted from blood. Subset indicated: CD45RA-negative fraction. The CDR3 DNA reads TGTGCCTGTCAGGGGGCTGAGACCCAGTACTTC. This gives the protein CACQGAETQYF.